What follows describes a single T cell receptor (beta chain). In the original analysis: Cell counts per sample came from amplifying reference gene primers. This table comes from immunoSEQ multiplex PCR, and its TCRdb copy is limited to in-frame clones, with some not included. For V, J and clone size, that table is used; D and trimming come from the DNA. The data contain roughly 260,000 clones, roughly 86% of them singletons. The sample comes from a study of blood T cell repertoires in COVID-19. At the level of the study: Samples of COVID-19 (acute and convalescent) were obtained from the United States, Italy and Spain.

The germline gives CDR1 MNHNS, CDR2 SASEGT. With 2 bases clipped from V and 5 bases from J, the junction kept 5 bases outside the gene matches. The CDR3 contains 14 residues. In terms of age and location, participants ranged from about 18 to 89 years and lived in about 25 US areas. Either two negative PCRs, clearance, or symptom resolution qualified Cohort 3 donors as recovered. The clonotype was recovered from a woman aged 18 to 35 who had recovered from COVID-19. The sequenced sample consisted of PBMCs or T cells enriched from blood (not recorded which). V usage is TRBV6-1 and J usage is TRBJ1-2; 7 bases are a match to TRBD1. The CDR3 spells CASSEWDRLYGYTF. Written as DNA, the CDR3 is TGTGCCAGCAGTGAATGGGACAGACTATATGGCTACACCTTC.